One sample yielded the 3 T cell receptor beta chains listed below, sequenced in a study of technical replicates of blood from a few donors (dated by TCRdb to 2017 to 2019). Library creation used the immunoSEQ multiplex PCR assay. The clones in this table, taken by TCRdb from immuneACCESS, are in-frame only. Not every clone is retained; where verified, under half of the shortfall comes from an unresolved V gene, and the cause of the rest is unknown. For this sample there are some 100,000 clones; approximately 96% appear just once. Jointly, the top ten make up roughly 0.19% of the sample. The sequencing input was T cells isolated from PBMCs. The receptor source for this set is a human donor in good health.

Here the CDR3 DNA reads TGCGCCAGCAGCTTGACCCGGGACAGGGTGAACTCTGGAAACACCATATATTTT. Protein sequence: CASSLTRDRVNSGNTIYF. The chain is built from TRBV4-1 and TRBJ1-3; 9 bases agree with TRBD1. The CDR3 has 18 residues. CDR1 is MGHRA, CDR2 YSYEKL, per germline. V trimming: 5 bases; J trimming: 0 bases; junction bases outside the gene matches: 11.

The chain links TRBV28 to TRBJ2-2, with TRBD2 matching 10 bases. Per germline, CDR1 MDHEN and CDR2 SYDVKM. The CDR3 sequence is 17 residues long. J lost 6 bases, V lost 6 bases, and 13 bases had no gene match. The CDR3 loop reads CASSLSVAGGRAGELFF. CDR3 coding DNA: TGTGCCAGCAGCCTGAGTGTAGCGGGAGGTCGGGCCGGGGAGCTGTTTTTT.

This chain joins TRBV7-9 and TRBJ1-1; the match to TRBD1 covers 9 bases. The germline CDR1 and CDR2 sequences are SEHNR and FQNEAQ (reference sequence). V gave up 3 bases and J gave up 0 bases; unmatched junction bases: 2. The CDR3 length is 15 residues. In DNA form, the CDR3 reads TGTGCCAGCAGCTTTGGACAGGGGTTGAACACTGAAGCTTTCTTT. Translation: CASSFGQGLNTEAFF.